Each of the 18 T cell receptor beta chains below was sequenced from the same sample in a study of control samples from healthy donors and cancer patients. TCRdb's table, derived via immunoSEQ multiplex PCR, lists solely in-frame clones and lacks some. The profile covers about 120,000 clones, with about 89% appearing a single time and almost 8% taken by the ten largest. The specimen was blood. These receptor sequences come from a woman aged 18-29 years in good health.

DNA of the CDR3: TGTGCCAGCAGCGGGGTAGCAGCTGAAGCTTTCTTT. As protein: CASSGVAAEAFF. J is TRBJ1-1 and V is TRBV6-5; D gene ambiguous. CDR1 and CDR2 (germline): MNHEY, SVGAGI. This CDR3 spans 12 amino acids. Trimming pared 6 bases from V and 6 bases from J, leaving 11 bases between.

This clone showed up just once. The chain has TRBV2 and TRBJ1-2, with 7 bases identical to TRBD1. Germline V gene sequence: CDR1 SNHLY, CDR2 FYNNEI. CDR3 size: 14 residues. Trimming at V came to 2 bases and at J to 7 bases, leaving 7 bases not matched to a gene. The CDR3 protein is CASSEKGAGFGYTF. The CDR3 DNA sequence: TGTGCCAGCAGTGAAAAGGGGGCAGGCTTTGGCTACACCTTC.

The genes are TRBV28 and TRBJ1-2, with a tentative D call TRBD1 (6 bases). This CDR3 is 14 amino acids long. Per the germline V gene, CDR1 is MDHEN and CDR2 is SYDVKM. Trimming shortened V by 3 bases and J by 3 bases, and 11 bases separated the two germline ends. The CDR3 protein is CASSLQQGYYGYTF. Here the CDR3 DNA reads TGTGCCAGCAGTTTGCAACAGGGTTACTATGGCTACACCTTC.

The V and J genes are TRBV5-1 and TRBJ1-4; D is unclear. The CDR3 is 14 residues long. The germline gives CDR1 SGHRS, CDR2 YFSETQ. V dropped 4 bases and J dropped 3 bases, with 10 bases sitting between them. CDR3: CASSLIPSNEKLFF. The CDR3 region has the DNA TGCGCCAGCAGCCTCATACCTTCTAATGAAAAACTGTTTTTT.

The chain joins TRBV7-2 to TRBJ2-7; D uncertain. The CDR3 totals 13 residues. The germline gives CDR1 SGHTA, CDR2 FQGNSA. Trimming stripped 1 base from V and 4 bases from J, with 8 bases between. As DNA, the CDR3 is TGTGCCAGCAGCTTAGTGGTTCAGTACGAGCAGTACTTC. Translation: CASSLVVQYEQYF.

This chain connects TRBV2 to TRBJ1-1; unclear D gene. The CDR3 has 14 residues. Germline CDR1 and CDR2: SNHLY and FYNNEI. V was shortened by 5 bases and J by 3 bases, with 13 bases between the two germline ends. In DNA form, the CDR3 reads TGTGCCAGCAGTTATGGACGGGCGGACACTGAAGCTTTCTTT. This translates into CASSYGRADTEAFF.

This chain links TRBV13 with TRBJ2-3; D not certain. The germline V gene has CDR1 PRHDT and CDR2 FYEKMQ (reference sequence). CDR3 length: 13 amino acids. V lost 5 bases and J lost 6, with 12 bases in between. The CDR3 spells CASSPRQRDTQYF. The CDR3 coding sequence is TGTGCCAGCAGCCCAAGACAACGGGATACGCAGTATTTT.

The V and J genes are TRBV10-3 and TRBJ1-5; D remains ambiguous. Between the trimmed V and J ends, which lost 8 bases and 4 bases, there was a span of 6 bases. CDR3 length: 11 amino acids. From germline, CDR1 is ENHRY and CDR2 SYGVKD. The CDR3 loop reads CAIGTNQPQHF. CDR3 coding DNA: TGTGCCATCGGCACTAATCAGCCCCAGCATTTT.

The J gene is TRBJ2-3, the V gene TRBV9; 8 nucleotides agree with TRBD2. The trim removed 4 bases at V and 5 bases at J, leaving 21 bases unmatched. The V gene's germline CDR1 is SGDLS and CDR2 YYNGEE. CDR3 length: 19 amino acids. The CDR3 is CASSPRVPLPGGRGDTQYF. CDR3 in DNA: TGTGCCAGCAGCCCCCGAGTACCGTTGCCGGGGGGGCGGGGAGATACGCAGTATTTT. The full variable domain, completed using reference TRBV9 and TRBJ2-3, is DSGVTQTPKHLITATGQRVTLRCSPRSGDLSVYWYQQSLDQGLQFLIQYYNGEERAKGNILERFSAQQFPDLHSELNLSSLELGDSALYFCASSPRVPLPGGRGDTQYFGPGTRLTVL.

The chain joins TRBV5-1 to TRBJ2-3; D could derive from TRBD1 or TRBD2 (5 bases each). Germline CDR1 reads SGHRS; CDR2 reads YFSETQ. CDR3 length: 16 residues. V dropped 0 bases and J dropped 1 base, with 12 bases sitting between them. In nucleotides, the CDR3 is TGCGCCAGCAGCTTGGGGACGGGGCGGGGCACAGATACGCAGTATTTT. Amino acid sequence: CASSLGTGRGTDTQYF.

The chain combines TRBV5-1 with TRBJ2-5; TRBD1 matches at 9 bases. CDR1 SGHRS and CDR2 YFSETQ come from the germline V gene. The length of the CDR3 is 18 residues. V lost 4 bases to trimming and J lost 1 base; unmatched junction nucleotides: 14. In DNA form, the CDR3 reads TGCGCCAGCAGCCTCCGGACAGGGGCTACACCCCCCCAAGAGACCCAGTACTTC. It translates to CASSLRTGATPPQETQYF.

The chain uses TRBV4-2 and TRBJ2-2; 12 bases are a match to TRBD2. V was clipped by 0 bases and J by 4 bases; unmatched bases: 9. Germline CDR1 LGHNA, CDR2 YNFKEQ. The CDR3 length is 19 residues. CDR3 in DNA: TGTGCCAGCAGCCAAGACGCCCTAGCGGGAGGGCTCGGCACCGGGGAGCTGTTTTTT. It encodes CASSQDALAGGLGTGELFF.

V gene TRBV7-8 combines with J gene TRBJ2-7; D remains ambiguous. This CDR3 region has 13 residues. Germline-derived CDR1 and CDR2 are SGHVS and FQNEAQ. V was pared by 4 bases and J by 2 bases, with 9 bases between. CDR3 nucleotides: TGTGCCAGCAGCTGGGCTGATACCTACGAGCAGTACTTC. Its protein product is CASSWADTYEQYF.

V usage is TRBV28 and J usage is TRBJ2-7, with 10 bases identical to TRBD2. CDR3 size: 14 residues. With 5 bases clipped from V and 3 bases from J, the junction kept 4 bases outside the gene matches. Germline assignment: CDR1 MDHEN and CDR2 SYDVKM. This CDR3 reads CASSGLAENYEQYF. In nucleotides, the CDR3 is TGTGCCAGCAGTGGACTAGCGGAAAACTACGAGCAGTACTTC.

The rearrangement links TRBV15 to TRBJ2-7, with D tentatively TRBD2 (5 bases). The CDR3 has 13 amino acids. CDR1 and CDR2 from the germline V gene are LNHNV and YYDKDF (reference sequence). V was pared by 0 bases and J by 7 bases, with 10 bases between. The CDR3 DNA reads TGTGCCACCAGCAGAGACGGGGTGAGGGAGCAGTACTTC. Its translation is CATSRDGVREQYF.

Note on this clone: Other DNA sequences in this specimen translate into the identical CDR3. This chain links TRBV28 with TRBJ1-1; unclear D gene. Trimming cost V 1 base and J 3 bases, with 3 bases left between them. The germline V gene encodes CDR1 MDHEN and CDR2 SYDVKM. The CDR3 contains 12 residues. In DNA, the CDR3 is TGTGCCAGCAGTTTATCCGACACTGAAGCTTTCTTT. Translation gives CASSLSDTEAFF. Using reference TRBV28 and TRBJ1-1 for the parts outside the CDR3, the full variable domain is DVKVTQSSRYLVKRTGEKVFLECVQDMDHENMFWYRQDPGLGLRLIYFSYDVKMKEKGDIPEGYSVSREKKERFSLILESASTNQTSMYLCASSLSDTEAFFGQGTRLTVV.

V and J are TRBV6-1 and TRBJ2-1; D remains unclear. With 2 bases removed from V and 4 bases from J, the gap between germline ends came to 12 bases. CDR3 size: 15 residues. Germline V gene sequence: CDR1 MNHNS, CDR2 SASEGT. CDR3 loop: CASSELGRPYNEQFF. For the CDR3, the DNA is TGTGCCAGCAGTGAACTCGGACGGCCATACAATGAGCAGTTCTTC.

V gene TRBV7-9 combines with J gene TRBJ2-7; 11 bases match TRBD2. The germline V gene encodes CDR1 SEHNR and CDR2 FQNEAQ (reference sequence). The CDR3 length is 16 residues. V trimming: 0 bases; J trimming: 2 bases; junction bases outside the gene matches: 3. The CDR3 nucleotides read TGTGCCAGCAGCTTAGCCGTAGCGGGAGGGCCCTACGAGCAGTACTTC. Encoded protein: CASSLAVAGGPYEQYF.